This is a list of T cell receptor beta chains from one sample in a study of blood T cells in healthy people across ages. TCRdb itself ran the 5' RACE reads through MiXCR, one entry per CDR3 protein. This sample has around 670,000 distinct CDR3 sequences, with approximately 30% found just once. Sequenced input: blood. The receptors stem from a woman over 75 in good health. Each CDR3 is given with its conserved first and last residue. D genes are given only for firm matches. Clone size appears in some rows only: once, few, many, or a class for an expanded clone.

d_call j_call v_call clone_size cdr3_nt cdr3_aa
TRBD1 TRBJ1-1 TRBV4-2 once TGTGCCAGCAGCGAACGACAGGGTATGGGCACTGAAGCTTTCTTT CASSERQGMGTEAFF
NA TRBJ2-7 TRBV15 many TGTGCCACCAGCAGAGGGACAGTCTCCGGTTACGAGCAGTACTTC CATSRGTVSGYEQYF
NA TRBJ1-5 TRBV6-1 NA TGTGCCAGCCATTCATATAGCAATCAGCCCCAGCATTTT CASHSYSNQPQHF
TRBD2 TRBJ2-3 TRBV15 NA TGTGCCACCAGTTCGGATCTAGCGGGAGGGCCCCGTACGCAGTATTTT CATSSDLAGGPRTQYF
TRBD1 TRBJ2-7 TRBV5-5 many TGTGCCAGCAGCTTCTTTCTGGACAGGGGGAAGTTGTCCTACGAGCAGTACTTC CASSFFLDRGKLSYEQYF
TRBD1 TRBJ1-2 TRBV30 NA TGTGCCTGGAGTCTGAGGCAGGGGGATGGCTACACCTTC CAWSLRQGDGYTF
NA TRBJ2-5 TRBV7-9 many TGTGCCAGCAGCGTAAGGTTAGAGACCCAGTACTTC CASSVRLETQYF
TRBD1 TRBJ1-2 TRBV4-3 many TGCGCCAGCAGCCAAGCCCTTCCCGGGACAGGGGGTTCTAACTATGGCTACACCTTC CASSQALPGTGGSNYGYTF
TRBD2 TRBJ2-1 TRBV29-1 many TGCAGCGTTCTGAGGGATGGGGGGGGTGAGGAGAATGAGCAGTTCTTC CSVLRDGGGEENEQFF
NA TRBJ2-1 TRBV20-1 many TGCAGTGCTAGAGCTCCGGGGGTAGCTCGGAATGAGCAGTTCTTC CSARAPGVARNEQFF
TRBD1 TRBJ2-1 TRBV6-4 many TGCGGGACAGGGCAGTACAATGAGCAGTTCTTC CGTGQYNEQFF
TRBD2 TRBJ2-5 TRBV20-1 NA TGCAGTGCTGGGACTAGCGGGGGACGGAGGAAGACCCAGTACTTC CSAGTSGGRRKTQYF
TRBD1 TRBJ2-3 TRBV7-2 NA TGTGCCAGCAGCCCCCGACAGGGCGATACGCAGTATTTT CASSPRQGDTQYF
NA TRBJ2-1 TRBV5-1 many TGCGCCAGCAGCATAACAGGATCCCTCAATGAGCAGTTCTTC CASSITGSLNEQFF
NA TRBJ2-1 TRBV11-2 many TGTGCCAGCAGCATCCCCCTACAGGGTTCCAATGAGCAGTTCTTC CASSIPLQGSNEQFF
TRBD1 TRBJ1-4 TRBV10-3 many TGTGCCATCAGTGGAGGGGGCGGCGAAAAACTGTTTTTT CAISGGGGEKLFF
NA TRBJ2-7 TRBV25-1 NA TGTGCCAGCAGTGAGGCACAGGGAAAGTACTTC CASSEAQGKYF
TRBD2 TRBJ2-1 TRBV20-1 many TGCAGTGCTAGAGCAATGCTAGCGGGGAAGGAGCAGTTCTTC CSARAMLAGKEQFF
NA TRBJ1-2 TRBV6-2/TRBV6-3 NA TGTGCCAGCAGTTACTCAACGGGACGCCGAGCCGTCTATGGCTATACCTTC CASSYSTGRRAVYGYTF
NA TRBJ2-7 TRBV30 NA TGTGCCTGGAATCGAGACGCTGCATCCTACGAGCAGTACTTC CAWNRDAASYEQYF
NA TRBJ2-2 TRBV9 few TGTGCCAGCAGCGTAGTAGGGACCGGGGAGCTGTTTTTT CASSVVGTGELFF
NA TRBJ1-6 TRBV30 few TGTGCCTGGAGAGGAGATTATAATTCACCCCTCCACTTT CAWRGDYNSPLHF
TRBD1 TRBJ2-1 TRBV7-3 NA TGTGCCAGCAGTCCCGGGACAGGGTCTGGTGAGCAGTTCTTC CASSPGTGSGEQFF
TRBD2 TRBJ2-1 TRBV27 many TGTGCCAGCAGTTTGTGGGAGGGCCGCGAGCAGTTCTTC CASSLWEGREQFF
NA TRBJ1-2 TRBV4-2 many TGTGCCAGCAGCCAAGATCTGGGGGCCGTGTATGGCTACACCTTC CASSQDLGAVYGYTF
NA TRBJ2-1 TRBV27 NA TGTGCCAGCAGTACGGGACCCACCTACAATGAGCAGTTCTTC CASSTGPTYNEQFF
NA TRBJ2-3 TRBV6-4 NA TGTGCCAGCAGTGACTCGTCAGATACGCAGTATTTT CASSDSSDTQYF
NA TRBJ2-3 TRBV7-2 NA TGTGCCAGCATCCTGGCTGGTACGCAGTATTTT CASILAGTQYF
NA TRBJ2-3 TRBV7-2 NA TGTGCCAGTAGCTCGTGGGGACGCACAGATACGCAGTATTTT CASSSWGRTDTQYF
TRBD1 TRBJ1-2 TRBV12-3/TRBV12-4 many TGTGCCAGCAGCAGGGGGACAGGTTATGGCTACACCTTC CASSRGTGYGYTF
NA TRBJ2-5 TRBV7-2 many TGTGCCAGCAGCTTAGTTGCGGGGGCGGAGACCCAGTACTTC CASSLVAGAETQYF
NA TRBJ2-3 TRBV20-1 many TGCAGTGCTCTGGCGGGGAGCACAGATACGCAGTATTTT CSALAGSTDTQYF
TRBD1 TRBJ2-2 TRBV28 few TGTGCCAGCAGTTTACTAGGGGGACAGGCGAACACCGGGGAGCTGTTTTTT CASSLLGGQANTGELFF
NA TRBJ1-2 TRBV29-1 NA TGCAGCGTTGAAACGTCCGTCTATGGCTACACCTTC CSVETSVYGYTF
TRBD1 TRBJ2-1 TRBV7-3 many TGTGCCAGCAGCTCGGGACAGTACAATGAGCAGTTCTTC CASSSGQYNEQFF
NA TRBJ2-5 TRBV6-6 many TGTGCCAGCAGTTACGGCCCGACTGGGGGCCAAGAGACCCAGTACTTC CASSYGPTGGQETQYF
TRBD1 TRBJ1-6 TRBV7-2 NA TGTGCCAGCAGCTTATGGGGGTGGTTGTCACAGGGGACTTCACCCCTCCACTTT CASSLWGWLSQGTSPLHF
TRBD2 TRBJ2-5 TRBV20-1 NA TGCAGTGCTAGGACTAGCGGGAACGTTGATGAGCAGTACTTC CSARTSGNVDEQYF
NA TRBJ1-5 TRBV5-1 many TGCGCCAGCAGCTTGGAGGGGTCCCGGCAGCCCCAGCATTTT CASSLEGSRQPQHF
NA TRBJ1-1 TRBV6-5 few TGTGCCAGCAGCCCCGCCGGGGGGGGGAACACTGAAGCTTTCTTT CASSPAGGGNTEAFF
NA TRBJ1-2 TRBV29-1 many TGCAGCGTTAACAGTCCAGCGGATGGCTACACCTTC CSVNSPADGYTF
NA TRBJ2-1 TRBV30 few TGTGCCTGGTACTCCCCTAGCGAAGCTGAGCAGTTCTTC CAWYSPSEAEQFF
NA TRBJ2-5 TRBV5-5 NA TGTGCCAGCAGCTTGGGGTCTGTCCAAGAGACCCAGTACTTC CASSLGSVQETQYF
TRBD1 TRBJ2-5 TRBV5-6 NA TGTGCCAGCAGCTATACAGGGGAAGAGACCCAGTACTTC CASSYTGEETQYF
NA TRBJ1-2 TRBV15 many TGTGCCACCAGCAGAGCATCAGACTGGTGGTATGGCTACACCTTC CATSRASDWWYGYTF
NA TRBJ2-5 TRBV7-3 many TGTGCCAGCAGCCCGGACCTTCAAGAGACCCAGTACTTC CASSPDLQETQYF
TRBD1 TRBJ1-4 TRBV2 many TGTGCCAGCCACCGGGACAGGGGAGAAAAACTGTTTTTT CASHRDRGEKLFF
NA TRBJ2-5 TRBV12-3/TRBV12-4 many TGTGCCAGCAGGGCCGGGACTTACAAAGAGACCCAGTACTTC CASRAGTYKETQYF
NA TRBJ2-3 TRBV7-2 many TGTGCCAGCTCAGCGGCGGCCACAGATACGCAGTATTTT CASSAAATDTQYF
TRBD1 TRBJ1-1 TRBV19 few TGTGCCAGTAGTATAGGATCCGGGACAGGGCGTTTGAACACTGAAGCTTTCTTT CASSIGSGTGRLNTEAFF
NA TRBJ1-2 TRBV4-3 NA TGCGCCAGCAGCCAGGCCCGCAGCCCGATAAACAGGGCTGGCTACACCTTC CASSQARSPINRAGYTF
NA TRBJ2-5 TRBV7-8 many TGTGCCAGCAGCTCTGGGACTTGGCGAGAGACCCAGTACTTC CASSSGTWRETQYF